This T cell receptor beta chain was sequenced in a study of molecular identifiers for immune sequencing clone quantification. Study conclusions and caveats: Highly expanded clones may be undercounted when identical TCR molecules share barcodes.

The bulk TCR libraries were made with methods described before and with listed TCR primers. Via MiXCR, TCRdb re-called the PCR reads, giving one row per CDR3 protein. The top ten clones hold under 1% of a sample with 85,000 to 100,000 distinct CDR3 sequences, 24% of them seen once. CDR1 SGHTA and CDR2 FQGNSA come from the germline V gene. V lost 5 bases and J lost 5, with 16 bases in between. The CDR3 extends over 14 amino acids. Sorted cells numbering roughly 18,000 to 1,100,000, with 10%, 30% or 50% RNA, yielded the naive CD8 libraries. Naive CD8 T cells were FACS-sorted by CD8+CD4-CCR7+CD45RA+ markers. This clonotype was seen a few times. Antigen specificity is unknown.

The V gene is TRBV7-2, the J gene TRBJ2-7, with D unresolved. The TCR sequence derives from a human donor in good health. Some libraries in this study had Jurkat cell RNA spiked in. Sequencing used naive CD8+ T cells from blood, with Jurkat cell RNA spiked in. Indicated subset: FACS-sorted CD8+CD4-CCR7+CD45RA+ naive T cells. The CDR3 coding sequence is TGTGCCAGCAGCCCCCTGGCGGATTCCAACGAGCAGTACTTC. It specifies CASSPLADSNEQYF.